This T cell receptor beta chain was captured by sequencing in a study of CD8 T cells in ankylosing spondylitis. Overall study findings and caveats: There were earlier reports of some motif variants in reactive arthritis synovial fluid and blood. According to the report, clones linked to the disease were significantly enriched in matched synovial fluid samples taken from ankylosing spondylitis patients. Blood from ankylosing spondylitis patients appeared to carry a characteristic roughly 8-variant TCR beta motif.

The ends were cut back, 4 bases at V and 4 bases at J, with 11 bases in the middle. The length of the CDR3 is 14 residues. CDR1 and CDR2 (germline): SNHLY, FYNNEI. As to this clonotype: The antigen is not known.

TCRdb analysed the 5' RACE reads with MiXCR anew, one entry per CDR3 protein. Of roughly 120,000 distinct CDR3 sequences listed, roughly 15% are singletons. This sequence originates from a female donor with ankylosing spondylitis or in good health (not recorded which). The gene calls are TRBV2 and TRBJ2-1; no reliable D call. The specimen sequenced was blood, either unsorted or a sorted T cell fraction (not recorded which). CDR3 nucleotide sequence: TGTGCCAGCAGTGTTTTTGAACAGTACAATGAGCAGTTCTTC. Protein sequence: CASSVFEQYNEQFF.